This T cell receptor beta chain stems from a study of CD8+CD57+ T cells in acquired aplastic anemia. In the study overall: Mean yield of DNA from sorted CD4+ and CD8+ cells was roughly 3.1 ug. Study-wide points: About 30 shared CD8+ CDR3s appeared highly expressed within patients' immunodominant clones.

Both TCR beta VDJ combination and CDR3 sequence profiling were carried out. Genomic DNA was the template for this profiling. TCRdb called the reads again in MiXCR, with one record for every CDR3 protein. This repertoire shows 62,000 or so distinct CDR3 sequences, around half found once; its top ten account for about 8%. The germline V gene has CDR1 SGHDN and CDR2 FVKESK. Trimming left V 3 bases short and J 3 bases short, with 12 bases between. This CDR3 is built from 14 residues. This clonotype was counted ten times or more. Its antigen is as yet unknown. Sequencing was performed on sorted CD4+, CD8+, or CD8+CD57+ T cells (not recorded which) from PBMCs. This chain links TRBV14 with TRBJ2-7, with a possible D match to TRBD2 (6 bases). The sequence came from a human donor in good health, serving as a control. The DNA for the CDR3 is TGTGCCAGCAGCCACCCGGGAGCCCACTACGAGCAGTACTTC. Encoded protein: CASSHPGAHYEQYF.